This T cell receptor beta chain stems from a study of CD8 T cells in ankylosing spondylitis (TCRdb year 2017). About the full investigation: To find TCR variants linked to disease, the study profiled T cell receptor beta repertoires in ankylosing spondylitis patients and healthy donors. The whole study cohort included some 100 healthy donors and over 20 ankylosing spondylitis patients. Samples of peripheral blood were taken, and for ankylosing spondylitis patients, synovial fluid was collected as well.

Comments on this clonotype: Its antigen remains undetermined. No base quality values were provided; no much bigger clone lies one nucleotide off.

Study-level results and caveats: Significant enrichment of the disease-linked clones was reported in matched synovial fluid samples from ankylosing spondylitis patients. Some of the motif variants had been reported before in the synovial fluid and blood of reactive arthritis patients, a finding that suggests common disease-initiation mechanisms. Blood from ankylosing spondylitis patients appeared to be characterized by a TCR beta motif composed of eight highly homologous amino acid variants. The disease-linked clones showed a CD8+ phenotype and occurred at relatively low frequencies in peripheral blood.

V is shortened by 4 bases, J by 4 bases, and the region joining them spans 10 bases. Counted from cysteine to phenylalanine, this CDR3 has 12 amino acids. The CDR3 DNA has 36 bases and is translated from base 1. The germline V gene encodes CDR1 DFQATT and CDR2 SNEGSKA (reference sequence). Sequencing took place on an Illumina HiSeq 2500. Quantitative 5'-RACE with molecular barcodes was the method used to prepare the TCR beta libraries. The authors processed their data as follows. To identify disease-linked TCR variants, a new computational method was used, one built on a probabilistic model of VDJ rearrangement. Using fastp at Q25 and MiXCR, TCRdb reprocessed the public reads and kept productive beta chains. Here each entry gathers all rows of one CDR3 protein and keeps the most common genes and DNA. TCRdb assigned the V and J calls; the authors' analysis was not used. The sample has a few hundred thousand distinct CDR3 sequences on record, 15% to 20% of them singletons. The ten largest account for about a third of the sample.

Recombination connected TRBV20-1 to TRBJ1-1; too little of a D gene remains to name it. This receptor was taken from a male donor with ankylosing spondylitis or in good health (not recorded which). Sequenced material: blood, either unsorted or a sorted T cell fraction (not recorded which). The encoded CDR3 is CSATDGSTEAFF. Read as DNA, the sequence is TGCAGTGCTACGGACGGGTCCACTGAAGCTTTCTTT.